This is a list of T cell receptor beta chains from one sample in a study of blood T cell repertoires in COVID-19. The table came from immunoSEQ multiplex PCR; TCRdb's copy has only in-frame clones and leaves some out. The repertoire holds 250,000 to 300,000 clones, over 65% seen once, with less than 6% in the top ten. The sequenced material came from peripheral blood. The receptors here all came from a man in his sixties who had recovered from COVID-19. CDR3s include the opening cysteine and the closing phenylalanine or tryptophan. Fields, in order: clone size, V gene, D gene, J gene, CDR3 protein, CDR3 DNA. A D gene is named only where the DNA matches it firmly. Clone size is shown for a subset of rows, as once, few, many or a class of expanded clone.

abundance: NA
v_gene: TRBV27
d_gene: NA
j_gene: TRBJ2-2
CDR3aa: CASRRGGLNTGELFF
CDR3nt: TGTGCCAGCAGAAGAGGCGGACTTAACACCGGGGAGCTGTTTTTT

abundance: NA
v_gene: TRBV14
d_gene: NA
j_gene: TRBJ2-1
CDR3aa: CASSQTGGASSYNEQFF
CDR3nt: TGTGCCAGCAGCCAAACTGGAGGGGCAAGCTCCTACAATGAGCAGTTCTTC

abundance: NA
v_gene: TRBV25-1
d_gene: NA
j_gene: TRBJ1-5
CDR3aa: CASSAGVAGNQPQHF
CDR3nt: TGTGCCAGCAGTGCGGGGGTTGCGGGCAATCAGCCCCAGCATTTT

abundance: once
v_gene: TRBV5-1
d_gene: TRBD2
j_gene: TRBJ2-1
CDR3aa: CATGLAGDKGEQFF
CDR3nt: TGCGCCACCGGACTAGCGGGGGACAAGGGGGAGCAGTTCTTC

abundance: NA
v_gene: TRBV7-2
d_gene: TRBD1
j_gene: TRBJ1-4
CDR3aa: CASSRTGLSEKLFF
CDR3nt: TGTGCCAGCAGCCGGACAGGGTTAAGTGAAAAACTGTTTTTT

abundance: NA
v_gene: TRBV2
d_gene: TRBD1
j_gene: TRBJ2-7
CDR3aa: CASKGQEASYEQYF
CDR3nt: TGTGCCAGCAAAGGACAGGAGGCCTCCTACGAGCAGTACTTC

abundance: NA
v_gene: TRBV9
d_gene: NA
j_gene: TRBJ2-7
CDR3aa: CASSVGQRTYEQYF
CDR3nt: TGTGCCAGCAGCGTAGGACAGCGAACCTACGAGCAGTACTTC

abundance: few
v_gene: TRBV12-3/TRBV12-4
d_gene: NA
j_gene: TRBJ1-5
CDR3aa: CASSLQSNQPQHF
CDR3nt: TGTGCCAGCAGTTTGCAGAGCAATCAGCCCCAGCATTTT

abundance: NA
v_gene: TRBV21-1
d_gene: NA
j_gene: TRBJ2-7
CDR3aa: CASSSWTGQGSNEQYF
CDR3nt: TGTGCCAGCAGCAGCTGGACGGGACAGGGGAGTAACGAGCAGTACTTC

abundance: NA
v_gene: TRBV19
d_gene: TRBD2
j_gene: TRBJ2-1
CDR3aa: CASSKPGLAGGKQFF
CDR3nt: TGTGCCAGTAGTAAACCGGGACTAGCGGGAGGGAAGCAGTTCTTC

abundance: NA
v_gene: TRBV3-1/TRBV3-2
d_gene: TRBD2
j_gene: TRBJ2-7
CDR3aa: CASSPTGVAGYEQYF
CDR3nt: TGTGCCAGCAGCCCCACTGGGGTAGCGGGGTACGAGCAGTACTTC

abundance: few
v_gene: TRBV7-6
d_gene: TRBD1
j_gene: TRBJ2-6
CDR3aa: CASSLVVQGALPNVLTF
CDR3nt: TGTGCCAGCAGCTTAGTAGTCCAGGGGGCGCTTCCCAACGTCCTGACTTTC

abundance: NA
v_gene: TRBV24-1
d_gene: NA
j_gene: TRBJ2-5
CDR3aa: CATSGSGGSETQYF
CDR3nt: TGTGCCACCAGTGGTTCGGGGGGCTCAGAGACCCAGTACTTC

abundance: NA
v_gene: TRBV30
d_gene: TRBD1
j_gene: TRBJ1-2
CDR3aa: CAWDRGYGYTF
CDR3nt: TGTGCCTGGGACAGGGGATATGGCTACACCTTC

abundance: many
v_gene: TRBV28
d_gene: TRBD1
j_gene: TRBJ2-7
CDR3aa: CASSLDRGYEQYF
CDR3nt: TGTGCCAGCAGCCTTGACAGGGGCTACGAGCAGTACTTC

abundance: NA
v_gene: TRBV5-1
d_gene: NA
j_gene: TRBJ2-2
CDR3aa: CASSLVSRAGGELFF
CDR3nt: TGCGCCAGCAGCCTCGTGTCTCGAGCGGGCGGGGAGCTGTTTTTT

abundance: NA
v_gene: TRBV18
d_gene: TRBD1
j_gene: TRBJ2-2
CDR3aa: CASSQRQGRNTGELFF
CDR3nt: TGTGCCAGCTCACAGCGACAGGGACGAAACACCGGGGAGCTGTTTTTT

abundance: few
v_gene: TRBV6-4
d_gene: NA
j_gene: TRBJ2-2
CDR3aa: CASKAGNTGELFF
CDR3nt: TGTGCCAGCAAGGCAGGGAACACCGGGGAGCTGTTTTTT

abundance: NA
v_gene: TRBV27
d_gene: TRBD2
j_gene: TRBJ2-7
CDR3aa: CASSSGLAYEQYF
CDR3nt: TGTGCCAGCAGCTCCGGACTAGCTTACGAGCAGTACTTC

abundance: NA
v_gene: TRBV3-1/TRBV3-2
d_gene: TRBD2
j_gene: TRBJ2-7
CDR3aa: CASSAHSGLAGGDKYF
CDR3nt: TGTGCCAGCAGCGCCCATTCGGGACTAGCGGGAGGGGATAAGTACTTC

abundance: NA
v_gene: TRBV6-5
d_gene: NA
j_gene: TRBJ2-7
CDR3aa: CASSTVGAEQYF
CDR3nt: TGTGCCAGCAGTACAGTGGGGGCCGAGCAGTACTTC

abundance: NA
v_gene: TRBV24-1
d_gene: NA
j_gene: TRBJ2-3
CDR3aa: CATSDRTRGDTQYF
CDR3nt: TGTGCCACCAGTGACCGGACAAGGGGAGATACGCAGTATTTT

abundance: NA
v_gene: TRBV11-3
d_gene: NA
j_gene: TRBJ1-2
CDR3aa: CASSSSGEPRNGYTF
CDR3nt: TGTGCCAGCAGCTCTAGCGGGGAGCCCAGGAATGGCTACACCTTC

abundance: once
v_gene: TRBV5-5
d_gene: TRBD2
j_gene: TRBJ2-1
CDR3aa: CASSLGGGAPNEQFF
CDR3nt: TGTGCCAGCAGCCTAGGCGGGGGGGCTCCCAATGAGCAGTTCTTC

abundance: NA
v_gene: TRBV5-6
d_gene: TRBD1
j_gene: TRBJ2-7
CDR3aa: CASSLLGRGHYEQYF
CDR3nt: TGTGCCAGCAGCCTTCTCGGCAGGGGGCACTACGAGCAGTACTTC

abundance: few
v_gene: TRBV9
d_gene: NA
j_gene: TRBJ2-7
CDR3aa: CASSVAEGEQYF
CDR3nt: TGTGCCAGCAGCGTAGCCGAGGGTGAGCAGTACTTC

abundance: NA
v_gene: TRBV2
d_gene: NA
j_gene: TRBJ1-1
CDR3aa: CASKGDARSKEAFF
CDR3nt: TGTGCCAGCAAGGGGGACGCTCGCTCTAAAGAAGCTTTCTTT

abundance: once
v_gene: TRBV10-3
d_gene: NA
j_gene: TRBJ1-1
CDR3aa: CAISEWGRNTEAFF
CDR3nt: TGTGCCATCAGTGAGTGGGGGCGGAACACTGAAGCTTTCTTT

abundance: NA
v_gene: TRBV28
d_gene: NA
j_gene: TRBJ2-1
CDR3aa: CASSLLANEQFF
CDR3nt: TGTGCCAGCAGTTTATTGGCCAATGAGCAGTTCTTC

abundance: NA
v_gene: TRBV20-1
d_gene: TRBD2
j_gene: TRBJ2-1
CDR3aa: CSASSLAGVYNEQFF
CDR3nt: TGCAGTGCTAGTTCGCTAGCGGGCGTTTACAATGAGCAGTTCTTC